The 3 T cell receptor beta chains below come from one sample, sequenced in a study of cytomegalovirus exposure and HLA in healthy donors. The PCR had 60 Vbeta and 13 Jbeta primers. Profiled with immunoSEQ multiplex PCR; TCRdb holds only in-frame clones, not every one. Of 150,000 to 200,000 clones listed, around four fifths are singletons. Material for sequencing was PBMCs. These receptor sequences come from a woman aged 18-35 years in good health and CMV-seronegative.

The chain uses TRBV18 and TRBJ2-5; 12 bases align to TRBD1. The V gene's germline CDR1 is KGHSH and CDR2 LQKENI. V was pared by 0 bases and J by 4 bases, with 6 bases of the junction left unmatched. This CDR3 contains 17 residues. The CDR3 protein is CASSPPGTGGVGETQYF. CDR3 in DNA: TGTGCCAGCTCACCACCTGGGACAGGGGGCGTCGGAGAGACCCAGTACTTC.

This clone was found a few times. This sequence joins TRBV5-1 and TRBJ1-1, with TRBD1 identical over 8 bases. Germline loops: CDR1 SGHRS, CDR2 YFSETQ. V was clipped by 9 bases and J by 0 bases; unmatched bases: 4. This CDR3 region has 13 residues. The chain's CDR3 is CATRTGMNTEAFF. The CDR3 nucleotides read TGCGCCACCCGGACAGGGATGAACACTGAAGCTTTCTTT.

This chain links TRBV5-4 with TRBJ2-7, with 9 bases matching TRBD2. Per the germline V gene, CDR1 is SGHNT and CDR2 is YYREEE (reference sequence). The ends lost 4 bases at V and 3 bases at J; junction bases unmatched: 8. CDR3 size: 15 residues. CDR3 sequence (DNA): TGTGCCAGCAGCCCGCGCGGGAGGGCCTTCTACGAGCAGTACTTC. Its translation is CASSPRGRAFYEQYF.